The 2 T cell receptor beta chains in this list originate from one sample, sequenced in a study of blood T cell repertoires in COVID-19. Only in-frame clones appear in the TCRdb table, and some are missing; sequencing was by immunoSEQ multiplex PCR. The table lists more than 200,000 clones, 84% of them singletons. The sequencing sample was made of peripheral blood. The receptors shown here come from a man between 60 and 75 years old with acute or convalescent COVID-19.

This chain uses TRBV6-9 with TRBJ2-5; 8 bases align to TRBD1. The CDR3 spans 15 residues. Germline CDR1 is MNHGY and CDR2 is SVAAGI. With 3 bases clipped from V and 2 bases from J, the junction kept 5 bases outside the gene matches. This chain's CDR3 is CASSYAGTGQETQYF. The CDR3 DNA reads TGTGCCAGCAGTTACGCCGGGACAGGACAAGAGACCCAGTACTTC.

This clone was detected only a few times. This rearrangement joins TRBV14 to TRBJ1-6, with a tentative D call TRBD1 (5 bases). Deletions cut 2 bases from V and 4 bases from J, with 6 bases between. The V gene's germline CDR1 is SGHDN and CDR2 FVKESK. The CDR3 has 14 residues. CDR3 in amino acids: CASSQRGYNSPLHF. CDR3 DNA: TGTGCCAGCAGCCAAAGGGGATATAATTCACCCCTCCACTTT.